These 20 T cell receptor beta chains were all obtained from the same sample, sequenced in a study of monozygotic twins with inflammatory bowel disease. With the 5' RACE reads reprocessed, TCRdb shows one record per CDR3 protein and no DNA. Its table records about 150,000 distinct CDR3 sequences. Sequencing used blood. Every receptor here comes from a human donor with ulcerative colitis or Crohn's disease, or a healthy co-twin of an affected twin (not recorded which).

This CDR3 reads CASSFDRIRDEQYF. The chain joins TRBV28 to TRBJ2-7; TCRdb designates TRBD1, a call that cannot be tested without DNA. There are 14 residues in the CDR3. Germline V gives CDR1 MDHEN, CDR2 SYDVKM.

V and J are TRBV12-3 or TRBV12-4 and TRBJ2-3; TCRdb's D gene call, TRBD2, goes unchecked for lack of DNA. The CDR3 runs 17 residues. CDR3 loop: CASSLAPRRGSTDTQYF.

This chain links TRBV10-3 with TRBJ2-1; TCRdb's D call of TRBD1 is untestable without DNA. The CDR3 is 13 residues long. The germline V gene has CDR1 ENHRY and CDR2 SYGVKD. The chain's CDR3 is CARSGTGEGEQFF.

The V and J genes are TRBV3-1 and TRBJ1-1. The V gene's germline CDR1 is LGHDT and CDR2 YNNKEL (reference sequence). CDR3 size: 14 residues. The CDR3 loop is CASSPIDQIAEAFF.

This rearrangement joins TRBV5-1 to TRBJ2-1; TCRdb's D call of TRBD2 is untestable without DNA. From germline, CDR1 is SGHRS and CDR2 YFSETQ. The CDR3 runs 17 residues. The CDR3 region is CASSLNPSLGSYNEQFF.

The rearrangement uses TRBV12-3 or TRBV12-4 and TRBJ2-7; TCRdb gives TRBD1 as the D gene, but with no DNA this cannot be confirmed. CDR3 length: 13 residues. The CDR3 reads CASSLAGVNEQYF.

The V call is TRBV29-1, the J call TRBJ1-1; there is no DNA to check the TCRdb D call of TRBD1. This CDR3 spans 14 amino acids. Germline lookup yields CDR1 SQVTM and CDR2 ANQGSEA. This chain's CDR3 is CSVDTRTGATEAFF.

The chain links TRBV20-1 to TRBJ1-1; TCRdb calls TRBD1, which cannot be checked without DNA. CDR1 and CDR2 from the germline V gene are DFQATT and SNEGSKA (reference sequence). CDR3 length equals 14 residues. The chain's CDR3 is CSAVPGTGATEAFF.

This chain links TRBV12-3 or TRBV12-4 with TRBJ1-1. The CDR3 is made up of 14 amino acids. CDR3 region: CASSFTTANTEAFF.

The chain uses TRBV27 and TRBJ2-2; the D gene TCRdb calls, TRBD1, cannot be checked with no DNA. CDR1 is MNHEY and CDR2 is SMNVEV in the germline V gene (reference sequence). This CDR3 is built from 14 residues. CDR3 sequence: CASSLGQGSGELFF.

V usage is TRBV4-2 and J usage is TRBJ2-5; TCRdb selects TRBD1, and the lack of DNA leaves this call unchecked. The CDR3 spans 16 residues. Germline V gives CDR1 LGHNA, CDR2 YNFKEQ. The CDR3 reads CASSLTSRGLGETQYF.

The CDR3 sequence: CASSHSSQPQHF. The rearrangement links TRBV7-8 to TRBJ1-5. CDR1 is SGHVS, CDR2 FQNEAQ, per germline. The CDR3 extends over 12 amino acids.

V and J are TRBV7-3 and TRBJ1-1. The CDR3 runs 15 residues. Per the germline V gene, CDR1 is SGHTA and CDR2 is FQGTGA. This CDR3 reads CASSLSSVLSTEAFF.

The chain carries TRBV25-1 and TRBJ1-1. The CDR3 totals 12 residues. Germline CDR1 is MGHDK and CDR2 is SYGVNS. CDR3 region: CAAGGMNTEAFF.

The rearrangement links TRBV7-8 to TRBJ2-7. Germline lookup yields CDR1 SGHVS and CDR2 FQNEAQ. The CDR3 consists of 16 residues. The CDR3 loop reads CASSLARLGGVYEQYF.

The chain carries TRBV12-3 or TRBV12-4 and TRBJ1-1; TCRdb selects TRBD1, and the lack of DNA leaves this call unchecked. The CDR3 is 15 residues long. The CDR3 loop is CASSITSGGNTEAFF.

The chain carries TRBV6-1 and TRBJ2-7; without DNA, the TCRdb call of TRBD1 cannot be checked. The CDR3 loop spans 15 amino acids. The germline CDR1 and CDR2 sequences are MNHNS and SASEGT. The CDR3 region is CASSEGGPGFDEQYF.

V and J are TRBV5-1 and TRBJ2-7. Germline CDR1 and CDR2: SGHRS and YFSETQ. The CDR3 runs to 13 residues. The CDR3: CASRVDSSYEQYF.

The chain couples TRBV12-3 or TRBV12-4 to TRBJ2-5; as DNA is missing, the TRBD1 call by TCRdb cannot be tested. This CDR3 region has 14 residues. The CDR3 spells CASSLRDRGKTQYF.

The chain combines TRBV7-2 with TRBJ1-4; TCRdb gives TRBD1 as the D gene, but with no DNA this cannot be confirmed. From germline, CDR1 is SGHTA and CDR2 FQGNSA. The CDR3 runs 17 residues. CDR3: CASSPGQPVYSNEKLFF.